This section outlines one T cell receptor beta chain sequence together with its context. As yet, its antigen is unknown. Produced via immunoSEQ multiplex PCR; TCRdb's table is partial and in-frame only. The data contain about 48,000 clones, 85% to 95% of them seen just once; the ten biggest clones take up around 6.7%. The CDR3 spans 15 residues. In germline, CDR1 is MNHNY, CDR2 SVGAGI (reference sequence). The V end was cut by 0 bases, the J end by 0 bases, with 8 bases between. The entry originates in a study of OX40 agonist ivuxolimab in advanced cancers. Study-wide context: Subjects had a mean age of about 57 years, with a range of 23 to 79; just over 80% were male.

The study's findings and limits: Relative to CD4+ cells, CD8+ T cells on average had more expanded clones.

This chain connects TRBV6-6 to TRBJ1-1; no clear D. The material was CD4+ or CD8+ T cells sorted from blood, obtained in a trial of the OX40 agonist ivuxolimab. This receptor was taken from an adult with an advanced solid tumor such as melanoma, head and neck, liver or kidney cancer. CDR3 loop: CASSYSRVLNTEAFF. The CDR3 DNA sequence: TGTGCCAGCAGTTACTCGCGGGTACTGAACACTGAAGCTTTCTTT.